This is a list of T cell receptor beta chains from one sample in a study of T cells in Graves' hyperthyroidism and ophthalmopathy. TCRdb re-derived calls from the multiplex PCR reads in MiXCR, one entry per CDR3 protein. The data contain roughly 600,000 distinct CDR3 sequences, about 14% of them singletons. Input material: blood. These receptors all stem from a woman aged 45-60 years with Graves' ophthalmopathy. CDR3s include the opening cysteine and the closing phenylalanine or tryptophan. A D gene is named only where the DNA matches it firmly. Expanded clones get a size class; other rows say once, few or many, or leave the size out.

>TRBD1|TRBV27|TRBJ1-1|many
CASSQTGYGTEAFF
TGTGCCAGCAGTCAGACAGGGTACGGCACTGAAGCTTTCTTT
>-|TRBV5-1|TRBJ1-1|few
CASSTGTPTEAFF
TGCGCCAGCAGCACGGGGACACCCACTGAAGCTTTCTTT
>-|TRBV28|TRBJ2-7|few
CASSFPSKALSRYEQYF
TGTGCCAGCAGTTTCCCTTCGAAAGCTCTCTCACGCTACGAGCAGTACTTC
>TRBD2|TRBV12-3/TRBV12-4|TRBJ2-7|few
CASSFSGSGSIYEQYF
TGTGCCAGCAGTTTTTCGGGTAGCGGGAGCATCTACGAGCAGTACTTC
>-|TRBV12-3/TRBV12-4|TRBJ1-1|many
CASSLVEGTEAFF
TGTGCCAGCAGTTTAGTGGAGGGCACTGAAGCTTTCTTT
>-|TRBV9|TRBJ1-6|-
CASSVDGGYNSPLHF
TGTGCCAGCAGCGTAGATGGGGGATATAATTCACCCCTCCACTTT
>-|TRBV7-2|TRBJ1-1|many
CASSLGTQSYTEAFF
TGTGCCAGCAGCTTAGGCACACAGTCCTACACTGAAGCTTTCTTT
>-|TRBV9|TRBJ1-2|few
CASSVAGTNYGYTF
TGTGCCAGCAGCGTAGCTGGTACAAACTATGGCTACACCTTC
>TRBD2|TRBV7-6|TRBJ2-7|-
CASARASGAYEQYF
TGTGCCAGCGCTCGGGCTAGCGGGGCCTACGAGCAGTACTTC
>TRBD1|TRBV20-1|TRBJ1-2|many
CSARETGGHDGYTF
TGCAGTGCTAGAGAGACAGGGGGCCATGATGGCTACACCTTC
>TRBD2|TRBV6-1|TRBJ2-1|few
CASSTGTSYWDEQFF
TGTGCCAGCAGTACCGGGACTAGCTATTGGGATGAGCAGTTCTTC
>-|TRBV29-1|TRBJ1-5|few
CSVEVQGGQPQHF
TGCAGCGTTGAGGTGCAGGGTGGTCAGCCCCAGCATTTT
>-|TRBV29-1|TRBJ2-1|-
CSVGRQGLYNEQFF
TGCAGCGTTGGACGACAGGGACTCTACAATGAGCAGTTCTTC
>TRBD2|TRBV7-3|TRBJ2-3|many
CASSFLAGVGASTDTQYF
TGTGCCAGCAGCTTCCTAGCGGGAGTAGGGGCTAGCACAGATACGCAGTATTTT
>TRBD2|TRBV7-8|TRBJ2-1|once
CASRGGGYNEQFF
TGTGCCAGCCGGGGGGGAGGGTACAATGAGCAGTTCTTC
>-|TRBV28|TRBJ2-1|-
CPRNEQFF
TGCCCTAGGAATGAGCAGTTCTTC
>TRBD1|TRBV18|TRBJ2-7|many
CASQSRNWQGAYEQYF
TGTGCCAGCCAGTCTCGAAACTGGCAGGGGGCCTACGAGCAGTACTTC
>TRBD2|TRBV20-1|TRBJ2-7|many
CSAREVTSGRSSGYEQYF
TGCAGTGCTAGAGAAGTGACTAGCGGGAGGAGTTCCGGCTACGAGCAGTACTTC
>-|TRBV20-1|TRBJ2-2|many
CSAGRGVLSGELFF
TGCAGTGCTGGGCGAGGGGTTTTAAGCGGGGAGCTGTTTTTT
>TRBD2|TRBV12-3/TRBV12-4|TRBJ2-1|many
CASSPPGLAVYNEQFF
TGTGCCAGCAGCCCCCCGGGACTAGCGGTGTACAATGAGCAGTTCTTC
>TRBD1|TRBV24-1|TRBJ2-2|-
CATSDPTSPSGQGNTGELFF
TGTGCCACCAGTGACCCTACCTCTCCCTCGGGACAGGGGAACACCGGGGAGCTGTTTTTT
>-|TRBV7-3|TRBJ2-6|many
CASSLGAGSGANVLTF
TGTGCCAGCAGCTTAGGGGCAGGGTCTGGGGCCAACGTCCTGACTTTC
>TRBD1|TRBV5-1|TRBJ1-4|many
CASSLTGANEKLFF
TGCGCCAGCAGCTTGACAGGGGCTAATGAAAAACTGTTTTTT
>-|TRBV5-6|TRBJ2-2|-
CASSSRHPAGELFF
TGTGCCAGCAGCTCAAGACACCCCGCCGGGGAGCTGTTTTTT
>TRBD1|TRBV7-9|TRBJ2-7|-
CASSLIGQGGSYEQYF
TGTGCCAGCAGCTTAATCGGACAGGGAGGCTCCTACGAGCAGTACTTC
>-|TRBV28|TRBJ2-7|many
CASSLVLGKIYEQYF
TGTGCCAGCAGTTTGGTTCTCGGTAAGATTTACGAGCAGTACTTC
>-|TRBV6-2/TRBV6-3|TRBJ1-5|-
CASTYRGHSDQPQHF
TGTGCCAGCACTTACCGGGGGCATAGCGATCAGCCCCAGCATTTT
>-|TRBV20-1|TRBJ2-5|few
CSARDPWGAFKQETQYF
TGCAGTGCTAGAGATCCCTGGGGGGCATTTAAACAAGAGACCCAGTACTTC
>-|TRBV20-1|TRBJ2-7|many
CSAKQGVWYEQYF
TGCAGTGCTAAGCAGGGTGTTTGGTACGAGCAGTACTTC
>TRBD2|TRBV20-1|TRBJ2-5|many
CSARPLGGETQYF
TGCAGTGCTAGGCCTTTGGGGGGGGAGACCCAGTACTTC
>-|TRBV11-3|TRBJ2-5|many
CASSFSGGQKTLGPQETQYF
TGTGCCAGCAGCTTCAGTGGAGGACAGAAGACCCTCGGCCCGCAAGAGACCCAGTACTTC
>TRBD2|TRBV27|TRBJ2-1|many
CASSVTSGRVFLGKDEQFF
TGTGCCAGCAGCGTCACTAGCGGGAGGGTATTTTTGGGAAAAGATGAGCAGTTCTTC
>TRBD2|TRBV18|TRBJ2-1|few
CASPPYLSGRNNSYNEQFF
TGTGCCAGCCCGCCCTACCTCAGCGGGAGAAATAACTCCTACAATGAGCAGTTCTTC
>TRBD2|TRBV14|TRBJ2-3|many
CASSQWTSGTDTQYF
TGTGCCAGCAGCCAATGGACTAGCGGCACAGATACGCAGTATTTT
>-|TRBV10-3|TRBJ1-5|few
CATSSSFDSNQPQHF
TGTGCCACCTCTTCCTCCTTCGATAGCAATCAGCCCCAGCATTTT
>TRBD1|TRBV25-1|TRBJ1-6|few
CASSEYKGGSSPLHF
TGTGCCAGCAGTGAATATAAAGGGGGCAGTTCACCCCTCCACTTT
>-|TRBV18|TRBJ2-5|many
CASSPEGLAQETQYF
TGTGCCAGCTCACCAGAGGGTTTAGCACAAGAGACCCAGTACTTC